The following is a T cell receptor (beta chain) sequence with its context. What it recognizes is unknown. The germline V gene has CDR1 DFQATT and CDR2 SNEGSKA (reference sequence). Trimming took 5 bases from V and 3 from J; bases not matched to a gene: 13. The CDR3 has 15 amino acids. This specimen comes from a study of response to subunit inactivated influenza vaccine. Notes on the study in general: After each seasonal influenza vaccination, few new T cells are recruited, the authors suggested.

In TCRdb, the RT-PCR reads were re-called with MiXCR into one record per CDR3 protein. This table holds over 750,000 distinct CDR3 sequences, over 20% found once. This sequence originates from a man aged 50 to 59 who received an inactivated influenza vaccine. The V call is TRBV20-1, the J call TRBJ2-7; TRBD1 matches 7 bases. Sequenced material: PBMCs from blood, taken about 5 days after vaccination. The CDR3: CSAPTPGQFLYEQYF. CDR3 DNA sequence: TGCAGTGCTCCTACCCCGGGACAGTTCCTCTACGAGCAGTACTTC.